A selection of T cell receptor beta chains follows, all from one sample in a study of blood T cell repertoires in COVID-19. Sequencing was performed with immunoSEQ multiplex PCR; in TCRdb, only in-frame clones are kept and a portion is missing. The repertoire holds approximately 200,000 clones, around 80% seen once, with about 10% in the top ten. The sample comprised peripheral blood. Every receptor here comes from a woman of 80 years or more with acute or convalescent COVID-19. Both conserved end residues are part of each CDR3. Part of the rows lack a size; the others show once, few, many or a class for expanded clones.

- TRBJ1-6 TRBV6-2/TRBV6-3 CASSTGHPLGSPLHF
once TRBJ1-3 TRBV12-1 CASSSTSTSGNTIYF
- TRBJ1-6 TRBV5-6 CASSWGRENNSPLHF
- TRBJ1-1 TRBV12-3/TRBV12-4 CASSQGVNTEAFF
- TRBJ2-5 TRBV12-3/TRBV12-4 CASSLGAGETQYF
- TRBJ2-1 TRBV10-1 CASSFSGRERNEQFF
- TRBJ1-6 TRBV7-2 CASSFSPPMTPLHF
- TRBJ1-1 TRBV19 CASSTTGDTEAFF
- TRBJ2-7 TRBV30 CAWTRTRFHPPTDEQYF
- TRBJ2-3 TRBV3-1/TRBV3-2 CASSQEEAKVYF
once TRBJ2-7 TRBV3-1/TRBV3-2 CASSQEGQTSGHYEQYF
few TRBJ1-4 TRBV6-5 CASSYSSGRGEKLFF
- TRBJ2-1 TRBV2 CASSVRQRAYNEQFF
once TRBJ2-1 TRBV19 CASSPADFWGNEQFF
- TRBJ2-2 TRBV11-3 CASSPRDLAGALRTGELFF
- TRBJ1-6 TRBV2 CASKEQGNSPLHF
- TRBJ2-3 TRBV19 CASSMFPTSGGRTDTQYF
- TRBJ2-5 TRBV24-1 CATSGPAFGEQETQYF
once TRBJ2-2 TRBV18 CASSLDRGPTGELFF
- TRBJ1-5 TRBV19 CASSIGGGLDNQPQHF
- TRBJ1-4 TRBV6-1 CASSEAKGQGNEKLFF
- TRBJ1-2 TRBV21-1 CASSKVGTSRRNTF
- TRBJ2-2 TRBV7-2 CASSRRRGGSGELFF
- TRBJ1-2 TRBV7-2 CASSPSTGRNYGYTF
- TRBJ1-4 TRBV19 CASSGTAQNEKLFF
- TRBJ2-3 TRBV5-6 CASSPEVQGTDTQYF
- TRBJ1-2 TRBV6-6 CASSYYLRQGDYGYTF
few TRBJ1-2 TRBV6-1 CASSEPGGNYGYTF
- TRBJ2-2 TRBV7-3 CASSSGTGREDTGELFF